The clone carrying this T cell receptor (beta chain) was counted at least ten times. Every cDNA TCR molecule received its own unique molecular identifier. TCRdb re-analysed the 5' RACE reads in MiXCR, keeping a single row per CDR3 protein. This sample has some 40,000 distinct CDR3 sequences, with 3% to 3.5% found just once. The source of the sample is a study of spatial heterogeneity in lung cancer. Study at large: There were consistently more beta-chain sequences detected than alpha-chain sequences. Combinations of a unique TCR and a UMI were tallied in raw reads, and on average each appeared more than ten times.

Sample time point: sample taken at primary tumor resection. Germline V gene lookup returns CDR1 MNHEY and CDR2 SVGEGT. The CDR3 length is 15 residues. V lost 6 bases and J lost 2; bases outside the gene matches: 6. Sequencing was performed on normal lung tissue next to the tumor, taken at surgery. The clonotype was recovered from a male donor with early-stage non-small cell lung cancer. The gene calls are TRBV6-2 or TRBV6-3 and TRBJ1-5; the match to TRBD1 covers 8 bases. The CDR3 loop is CASRRPGQGNQPQHF. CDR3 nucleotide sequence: TGTGCCAGCAGGCGACCGGGACAGGGCAATCAGCCCCAGCATTTT.